This record covers a single TCR beta chain. The antigen is not known. The data derive from a study of persistence of HIV-infected CD4 T cells. Study observations and caveats: The rare CMV-responding cells with HIV-1 proviruses were not separately TCR-sequenced.

The CDR3 totals 14 residues. Germline CDR1 LGHDT, CDR2 YNNKEL (reference sequence). V was shortened by 4 bases and J by 1 base, with 10 bases between the two germline ends. The immunoSEQ assay was version 4, run in survey mode. Genomic DNA was diluted to roughly 9.4 ng/uL, up to 1 ug per sample. Data came from immunoSEQ multiplex PCR; TCRdb stores just in-frame clones and leaves some out. The sample lists around 42,000 clones; approximately 80% were seen once. Cells were stimulated with overlapping HIV-1 Gag 15-mer peptides. Sorted nonresponding memory CD4+ T cells were CD40L-negative, CD69-negative, CD45RO-high. A roughly 17-hour stimulation of CD8-depleted PBMCs used anti-CD28/CD49d costimulation, CD40-blocking antibody and enfuvirtide.

This chain uses TRBV3-1 (or the pseudogene TRBV3-2) with TRBJ1-1; no firm D call. This TCR came from an adult man with HIV who was CMV-seropositive. The specimen was CD4+ T cells sorted from PBMCs after approximately 18-hour stimulation, collected from a patient who received antiretroviral therapy. This chain's CDR3 is CASSPRTENTEAFF. DNA for the CDR3: TGTGCCAGCAGCCCCAGGACGGAGAACACTGAAGCTTTCTTT.